The T cell receptor (beta chain) under discussion was sequenced for a study of cytomegalovirus exposure and HLA in healthy donors. Note on this clone: Its antigen is unidentified.

Study-wide points: Across HLA loci, a later analysis found differing TCR association rates, with DRB1 most and HLA-C fewest.

A multiplex PCR was run with 60 Vbeta primers and 13 Jbeta primers. Sequencing was performed with immunoSEQ multiplex PCR; in TCRdb, only in-frame clones are kept and a portion is missing. The table records about 55,000 clones, around 78% of them present only once. This CDR3 spans 15 amino acids. The V end lost 2 bases, the J end lost 0 bases, and 11 bases lay between the germline ends. CDR1 is MDHEN, CDR2 SYDVKM, per germline. The receptor was derived from a female donor in good health and CMV-seronegative. The rearrangement uses TRBV28 and TRBJ2-7, with D perhaps TRBD2 (5 bases). Sequencing was done on a sample of PBMCs. For the CDR3, the DNA is TGTGCCAGCAGTTTAGTAGGCGGACTCTCCTACGAGCAGTACTTC. It encodes CASSLVGGLSYEQYF.